Listed here are 12 T cell receptor beta chains from one sample, sequenced in a study of blood T cells in healthy people across ages (dated by TCRdb to about 2015). The library relied on 5' RACE. Sequencing relied on an Illumina HiSeq 2500. A second PCR of roughly 6 to 11 cycles was run with a J-beta primer mix and a sample-barcoded 5' primer. In TCRdb, the public reads were trimmed at Q25 with fastp and aligned with MiXCR, with productive beta chains retained. Each CDR3 protein appears once, grouped with its most common genes and DNA. For this sample there are approximately 690,000 distinct CDR3 sequences; approximately 59% appear just once. The top ten clonotypes cover more than 35% of the sample. Sequenced sample: blood. The receptors stem from a man aged 55 to 69 in good health.

The rearrangement links TRBV7-2 to TRBJ2-5; 10 nucleotides line up with TRBD2. The germline V gene encodes CDR1 SGHTA and CDR2 FQGNSA. Unmatched junction bases numbered 13, after V lost 4 bases and J lost 5 bases. This CDR3 has 17 residues. CDR3 sequence (DNA): TGTGCCAGCAGCTCTTTTCCTAGGGGAGCGGGGGGGGAGACCCAGTACTTC. It specifies CASSSFPRGAGGETQYF.

The chain links TRBV5-4 to TRBJ2-5; 7 positions match TRBD1. V gave up 0 bases and J gave up 5 bases; unmatched junction bases: 7. Germline values: CDR1 SGHNT, CDR2 YYREEE (reference sequence). This CDR3 region has 15 residues. DNA of the CDR3: TGTGCCAGCAGCTTGGCCGGGGACAGACGGGAGACCCAGTACTTC. Protein sequence: CASSLAGDRRETQYF. The variable domain in full, completed from reference TRBV5-4 and TRBJ2-5, reads ETGVTQSPTHLIKTRGQQVTLRCSSQSGHNTVSWYQQALGQGPQFIFQYYREEENGRGNFPPRFSGLQFPNYSSELNVNALELDDSALYLCASSLAGDRRETQYFGPGTRLLVL.

The rearrangement joins TRBV15 to TRBJ2-3; no clear D. The CDR3 covers 14 residues. The V end lost 0 bases, the J end lost 3 bases, and 7 bases lay between the germline ends. CDR1 is LNHNV, CDR2 YYDKDF, per germline (reference sequence). The CDR3 protein is CATSRDFQTDTQYF. The CDR3 region has the DNA TGTGCCACCAGCAGAGATTTCCAAACAGATACGCAGTATTTT.

The J gene is TRBJ2-1, the V gene TRBV28, with D tentatively TRBD1 (6 bases). V lost 6 bases and J lost 4, with 19 bases in between. The germline gives CDR1 MDHEN, CDR2 SYDVKM. This CDR3 comprises 16 residues. CDR3 coding DNA: TGTGCCAGCAGCTCCGGGACAATGGGCTATTACAATGAGCAGTTCTTC. Translation gives CASSSGTMGYYNEQFF.

V usage is TRBV9 and J usage is TRBJ2-1; D may correspond to TRBD1 or TRBD2 (5 bases each). The CDR3 extends over 13 amino acids. Germline lookup yields CDR1 SGDLS and CDR2 YYNGEE. Deletions cut 2 bases from V and 8 bases from J, with 11 bases between. CDR3 sequence: CASSVTVGDEQFF. CDR3 nucleotide sequence: TGTGCCAGCAGCGTGACGGTGGGGGATGAGCAGTTCTTC.

The CDR3 reads CASSQIPAPTYEQYF. Here the CDR3 DNA reads TGTGCCAGCAGCCAGATTCCAGCGCCGACCTACGAGCAGTACTTC. The genes are TRBV11-2 and TRBJ2-7; no definite D call. Trimming shortened V by 5 bases and J by 2 bases, and 16 bases separated the two germline ends. The length of the CDR3 is 15 residues. Germline V gene data show CDR1 as SGHAT and CDR2 as FQNNGV.

The rearrangement uses TRBV5-4 and TRBJ2-5, with D tentatively TRBD1 or TRBD2 (6 bases each). The CDR3 has 14 amino acids. Germline V gene lookup returns CDR1 SGHNT and CDR2 YYREEE (reference sequence). With 4 bases removed from V and 5 bases from J, the gap between germline ends came to 15 bases. In DNA, the CDR3 is TGTGCCAGCAGCCTAGAACCGGGGGCGGAGACCCAGTACTTC. Amino acids: CASSLEPGAETQYF.

In its sample, this clonotype was seen a few times. The chain recombines TRBV4-1 with TRBJ2-3; TRBD2 matches at 10 bases. V lost 0 bases to trimming and J lost 6 bases; unmatched junction nucleotides: 6. The CDR3 is 16 amino acids. The germline V gene encodes CDR1 MGHRA and CDR2 YSYEKL. Written as DNA, the CDR3 is TGCGCCAGCAGCCAAGATTCCCTAGCGGGGGCTGATACGCAGTATTTT. This codes for CASSQDSLAGADTQYF.

The CDR3 spells CASSSDSSNSPLHF. Here the CDR3 DNA reads TGTGCCAGCAGCTCGGACAGCAGCAATTCACCCCTCCACTTT. The chain carries TRBV7-2 and TRBJ1-6; tentatively, D is TRBD1 (6 bases). The CDR3 is made up of 14 amino acids. Trimming left V 4 bases short and J 7 bases short, with 11 bases between. CDR1 SGHTA and CDR2 FQGNSA come from the germline V gene.

The chain recombines TRBV21-1 with TRBJ1-5. TRBV21-1 is a listed pseudogene. This CDR3 comprises 16 residues. This CDR3 reads CASSKTRTWHNQPQHF. The CDR3 bases are TGTGCCAGCAGCAAAACCAGGACGTGGCACAATCAGCCCCAGCATTTT.

The chain uses TRBV10-3 and TRBJ2-1; a weak D match, TRBD2 (5 bases). This CDR3 contains 15 residues. The V end was cut by 4 bases, the J end by 3 bases, with 13 bases between. The germline CDR1 and CDR2 sequences are ENHRY and SYGVKD. CDR3 in amino acids: CAISGETSGYNEQFF. CDR3 nucleotides: TGTGCCATCAGTGGTGAGACAAGCGGCTACAATGAGCAGTTCTTC.

This clonotype has more than one count but fewer than ten. This sequence may be a read error, since a much larger clone differs from it by one base. The CDR3 DNA reads as TGCGCCAGCAGCGTGGGAGCGGGAAAAGATACGCAGTATTTT. It codes for CASSVGAGKDTQYF. The chain uses TRBV5-1 and TRBJ2-3; 7 bases are shared with TRBD2. This CDR3 is 14 amino acids long. The V segment lost 4 bases and the J segment 5 bases; nucleotides outside the gene matches: 7. Germline V gene sequence: CDR1 SGHRS, CDR2 YFSETQ.